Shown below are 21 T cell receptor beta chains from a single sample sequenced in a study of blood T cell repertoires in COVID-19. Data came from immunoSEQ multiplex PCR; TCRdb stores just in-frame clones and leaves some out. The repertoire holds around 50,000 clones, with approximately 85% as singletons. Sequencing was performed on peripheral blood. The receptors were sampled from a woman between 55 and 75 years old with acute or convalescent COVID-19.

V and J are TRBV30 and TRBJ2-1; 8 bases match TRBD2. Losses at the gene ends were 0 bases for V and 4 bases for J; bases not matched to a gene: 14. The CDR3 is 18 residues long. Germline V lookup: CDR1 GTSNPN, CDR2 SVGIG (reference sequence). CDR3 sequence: CAWSVIVRRAGGYNEQFF. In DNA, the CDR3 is TGTGCCTGGAGTGTAATCGTCCGGCGGGCGGGGGGATACAATGAGCAGTTCTTC.

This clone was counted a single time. The CDR3 region has the DNA TGTGCCAGTGGGGACAGGGGAGGCAATCAGCCCCAGCATTTT. Translated, it gives CASGDRGGNQPQHF. V is TRBV19 and J is TRBJ1-5, with 10 positions matching TRBD1. The trim removed 8 bases at V and 2 bases at J, leaving 3 bases unmatched. The CDR3 extends over 14 amino acids. In germline, CDR1 is LNHDA, CDR2 SQIVND (reference sequence).

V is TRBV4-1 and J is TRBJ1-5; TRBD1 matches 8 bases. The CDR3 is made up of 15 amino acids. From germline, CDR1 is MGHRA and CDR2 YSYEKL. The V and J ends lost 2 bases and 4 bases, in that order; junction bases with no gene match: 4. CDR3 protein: CASSQITGGNQPQHF. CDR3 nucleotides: TGCGCCAGCAGCCAAATTACAGGGGGTAATCAGCCCCAGCATTTT.

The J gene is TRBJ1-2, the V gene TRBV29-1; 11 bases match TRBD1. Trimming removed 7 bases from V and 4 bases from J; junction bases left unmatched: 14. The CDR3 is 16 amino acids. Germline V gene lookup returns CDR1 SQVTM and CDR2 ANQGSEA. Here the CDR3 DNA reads TGCAGCGCAAGCAAGATCGGACAGGGGGCTGTCTATGGCTACACCTTC. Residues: CSASKIGQGAVYGYTF.

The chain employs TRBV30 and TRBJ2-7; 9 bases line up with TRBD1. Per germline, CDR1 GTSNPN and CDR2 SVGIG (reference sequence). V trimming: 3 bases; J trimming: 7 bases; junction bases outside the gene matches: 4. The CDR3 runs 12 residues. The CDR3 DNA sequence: TGTGCCTGGAGGGGGACAGGGCGGGAGCAGTACTTC. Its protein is CAWRGTGREQYF. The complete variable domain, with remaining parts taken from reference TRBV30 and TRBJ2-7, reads SQTIHQWPATLVQPVGSPLSLECTVEGTSNPNLYWYRQAAGRGLQLLFYSVGIGQISSEVPQNLSASRPQDRQFILSSKKLLLSDSGFYLCAWRGTGREQYFGPGTRLTVT.

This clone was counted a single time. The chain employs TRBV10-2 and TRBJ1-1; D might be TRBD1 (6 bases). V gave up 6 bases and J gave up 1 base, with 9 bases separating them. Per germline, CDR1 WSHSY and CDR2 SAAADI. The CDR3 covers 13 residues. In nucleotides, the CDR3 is TGCGCCAGCAGCTCGACAGGGAACACTGAAGCTTTCTTT. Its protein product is CASSSTGNTEAFF.

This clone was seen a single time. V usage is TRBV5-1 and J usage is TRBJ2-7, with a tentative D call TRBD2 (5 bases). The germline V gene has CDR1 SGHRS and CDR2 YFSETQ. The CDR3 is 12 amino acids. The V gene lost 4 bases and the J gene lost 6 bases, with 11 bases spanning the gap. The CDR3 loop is CASSLRGLEQYF. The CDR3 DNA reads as TGCGCCAGCAGCCTCCGGGGTCTCGAGCAGTACTTC.

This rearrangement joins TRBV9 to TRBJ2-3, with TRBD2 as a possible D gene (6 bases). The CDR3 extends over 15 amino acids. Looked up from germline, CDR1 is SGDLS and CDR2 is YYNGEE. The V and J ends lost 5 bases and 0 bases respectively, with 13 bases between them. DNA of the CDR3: TGTGCCAGCAGAGGGAGCGGGCGTAGCACAGATACGCAGTATTTT. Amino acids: CASRGSGRSTDTQYF.

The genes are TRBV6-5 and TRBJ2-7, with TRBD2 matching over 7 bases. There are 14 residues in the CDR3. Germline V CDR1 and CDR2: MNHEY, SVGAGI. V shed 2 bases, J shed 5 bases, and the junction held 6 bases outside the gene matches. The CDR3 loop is CASSYGQGGNEQYF. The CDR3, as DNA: TGTGCCAGCAGTTACGGCCAGGGAGGGAACGAGCAGTACTTC.

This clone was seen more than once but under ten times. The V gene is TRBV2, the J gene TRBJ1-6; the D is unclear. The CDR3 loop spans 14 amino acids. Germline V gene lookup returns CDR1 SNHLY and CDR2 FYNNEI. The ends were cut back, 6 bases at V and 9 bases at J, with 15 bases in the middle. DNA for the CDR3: TGTGCCAGCAGCAGATACACCTTTGCTTCACCCCTCCACTTT. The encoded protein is CASSRYTFASPLHF.

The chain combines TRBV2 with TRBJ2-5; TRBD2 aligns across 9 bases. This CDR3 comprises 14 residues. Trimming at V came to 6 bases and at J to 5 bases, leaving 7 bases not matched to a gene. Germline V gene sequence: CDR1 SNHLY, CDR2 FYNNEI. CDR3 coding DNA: TGTGCCAGCAGGCGGATAGCGGGAGTTGAGACCCAGTACTTC. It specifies CASRRIAGVETQYF. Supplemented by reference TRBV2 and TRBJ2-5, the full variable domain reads EPEVTQTPSHQVTQMGQEVILRCVPISNHLYFYWYRQILGQKVEFLVSFYNNEISEKSEIFDDQFSVERPDGSNFTLKIRSTKLEDSAMYFCASRRIAGVETQYFGPGTRLLVL.

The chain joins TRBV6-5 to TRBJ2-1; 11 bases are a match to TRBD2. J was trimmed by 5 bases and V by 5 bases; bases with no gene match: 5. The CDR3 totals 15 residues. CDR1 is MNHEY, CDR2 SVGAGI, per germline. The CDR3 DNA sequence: TGTGCCAGCAGTCCCGGGACTAGCGGCCACAATGAGCAGTTCTTC. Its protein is CASSPGTSGHNEQFF.

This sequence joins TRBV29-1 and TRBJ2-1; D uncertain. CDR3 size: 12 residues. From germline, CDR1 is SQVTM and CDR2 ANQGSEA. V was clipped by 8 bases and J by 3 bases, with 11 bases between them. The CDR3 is CSIVSLYNEQFF. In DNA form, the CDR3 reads TGCAGCATAGTCTCCCTCTACAATGAGCAGTTCTTC.

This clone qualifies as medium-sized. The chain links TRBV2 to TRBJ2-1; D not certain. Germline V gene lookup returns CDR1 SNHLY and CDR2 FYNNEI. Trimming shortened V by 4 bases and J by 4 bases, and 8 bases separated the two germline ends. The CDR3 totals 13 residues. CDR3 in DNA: TGTGCCAGCAGTGCCCCGGGTTACAATGAGCAGTTCTTC. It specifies CASSAPGYNEQFF.

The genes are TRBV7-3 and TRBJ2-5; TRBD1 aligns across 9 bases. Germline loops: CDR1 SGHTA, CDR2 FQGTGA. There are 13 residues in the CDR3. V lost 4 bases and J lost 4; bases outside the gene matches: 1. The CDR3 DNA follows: TGTGCCAGCAGCTCGGACAGGGGAGAGACCCAGTACTTC. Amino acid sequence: CASSSDRGETQYF.

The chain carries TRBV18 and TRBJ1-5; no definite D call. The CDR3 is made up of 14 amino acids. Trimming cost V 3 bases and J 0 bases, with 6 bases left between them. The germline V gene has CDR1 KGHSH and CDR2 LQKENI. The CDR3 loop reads CASSPLDSNQPQHF. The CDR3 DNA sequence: TGTGCCAGCTCACCTCTAGATAGCAATCAGCCCCAGCATTTT.

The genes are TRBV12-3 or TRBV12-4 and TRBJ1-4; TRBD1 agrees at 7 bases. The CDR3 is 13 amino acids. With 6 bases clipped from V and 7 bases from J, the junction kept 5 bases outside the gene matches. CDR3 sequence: CASSLTGSEKLFF. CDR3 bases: TGTGCCAGCAGCCTGACAGGGAGTGAAAAACTGTTTTTT.

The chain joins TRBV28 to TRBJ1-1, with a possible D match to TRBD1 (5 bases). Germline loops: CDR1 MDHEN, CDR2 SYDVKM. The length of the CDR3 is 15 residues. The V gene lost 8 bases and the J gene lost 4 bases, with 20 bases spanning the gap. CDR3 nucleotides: TGTGCCAGCGCCGGGACTGCCGGGAGGACCACTGAAGCTTTCTTT. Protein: CASAGTAGRTTEAFF.

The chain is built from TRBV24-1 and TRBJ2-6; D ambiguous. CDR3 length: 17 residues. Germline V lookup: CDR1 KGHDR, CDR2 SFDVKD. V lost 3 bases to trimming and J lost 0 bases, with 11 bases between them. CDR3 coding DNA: TGTGCCACCAGTGATCCTCCACAGAGCTCTGGGGCCAACGTCCTGACTTTC. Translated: CATSDPPQSSGANVLTF.

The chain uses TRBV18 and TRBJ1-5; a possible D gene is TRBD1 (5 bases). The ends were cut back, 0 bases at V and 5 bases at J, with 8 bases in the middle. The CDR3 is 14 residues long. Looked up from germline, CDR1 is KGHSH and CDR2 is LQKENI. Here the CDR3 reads CASSPPGRDQPQHF. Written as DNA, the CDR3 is TGTGCCAGCTCACCACCCGGCAGGGATCAGCCCCAGCATTTT.

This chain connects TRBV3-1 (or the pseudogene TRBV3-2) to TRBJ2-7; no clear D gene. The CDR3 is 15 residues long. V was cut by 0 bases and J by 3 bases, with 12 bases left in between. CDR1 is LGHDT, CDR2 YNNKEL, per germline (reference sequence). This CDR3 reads CASSQEAGVNYEQYF. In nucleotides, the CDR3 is TGTGCCAGCAGCCAAGAGGCCGGAGTAAACTACGAGCAGTACTTC.